The rows below give T cell receptor beta chains drawn from one sample of a study of T-cell reconstitution after alpha-beta-depleted transplantation in children. Each CDR3 protein gets one entry after TCRdb re-called the PCR reads with MiXCR. The sample shows nearly 400,000 distinct CDR3 sequences, about a fifth of them seen only once. The material sequenced was PBMCs from the stem cell graft donor, taken from the stem cell graft. These receptors all stem from a human donor who donated a stem cell graft to a child with acute myeloid leukemia. Each CDR3 is given with its conserved first and last residue. A D gene is named only where the DNA matches it firmly. Clone size, where shown, is once, few, many, or a class for clones that have expanded.

TRBJ2-7	TRBV4-1	-	TRBD2	CASSQGWGGSKVEQYF	TGCGCCAGCAGCCAAGGCTGGGGCGGGAGTAAGGTCGAGCAGTACTTC
TRBJ2-5	TRBV20-1	few	TRBD2	CSARDPLRASGAQETQYF	TGCAGTGCTAGAGATCCCTTACGTGCTAGCGGGGCTCAAGAGACCCAGTACTTC
TRBJ1-2	TRBV20-1	-	TRBD1	CSARPGGSGYTF	TGCAGTGCTAGACCAGGGGGATCTGGCTACACCTTC
TRBJ2-1	TRBV4-2	-	TRBD2	CASSRRLAGGNNEQFF	TGTGCCAGCAGCCGACGACTAGCGGGAGGGAACAATGAGCAGTTCTTC
TRBJ2-1	TRBV5-1	few	TRBD2	CASSLTSGIGNEQFF	TGCGCCAGCAGCTTGACTAGCGGGATAGGCAATGAGCAGTTCTTC
TRBJ2-1	TRBV7-9	few	TRBD2	CASLEGTSGTTDEQFF	TGTGCCAGCCTCGAGGGGACTAGCGGGACCACCGATGAGCAGTTCTTC
TRBJ1-5	TRBV20-1	-	TRBD1	CSAQSGGKVLYNQPQHF	TGCAGTGCCCAATCAGGGGGCAAAGTTCTTTACAATCAGCCCCAGCATTTT
TRBJ2-1	TRBV12-3/TRBV12-4	many	TRBD2	CASSLPTSGRRENEQFF	TGTGCCAGCAGTTTACCGACTAGCGGGAGACGCGAGAATGAGCAGTTCTTC
TRBJ2-3	TRBV20-1	few	TRBD2	CSARGLADTDTQYF	TGCAGTGCTAGAGGGCTAGCGGACACAGATACGCAGTATTTT
TRBJ2-3	TRBV15	few	-	CATSPRTDTQYF	TGTGCCACCAGCCCCCGCACAGATACGCAGTATTTT
TRBJ2-5	TRBV4-2	-	-	CASSQEGRIQETQYF	TGTGCCAGCAGCCAAGAAGGGCGAATCCAAGAGACCCAGTACTTC
TRBJ2-3	TRBV28	few	-	CASSLDTETDTQYF	TGTGCCAGCAGTTTAGACACCGAGACAGATACGCAGTATTTT
TRBJ2-3	TRBV20-1	many	-	CSAKGRTDTQYF	TGCAGTGCTAAAGGACGCACAGATACGCAGTATTTT
TRBJ2-1	TRBV5-1	few	-	CASNGDTSHIVSSYNEQFF	TGCGCCAGCAACGGGGACACATCCCATATAGTAAGCTCCTACAATGAGCAGTTCTTC
TRBJ2-7	TRBV4-2	-	TRBD1	CASSQEAGTGNEQYF	TGTGCCAGCAGCCAAGAGGCCGGGACAGGAAACGAGCAGTACTTC
TRBJ2-7	TRBV20-1	many	-	CSARALVAASSYEQYF	TGCAGTGCTAGAGCCCTTGTTGCGGCCTCCTCCTACGAGCAGTACTTC
TRBJ2-7	TRBV25-1	-	TRBD1	CASTSARGQGLYEQYF	TGTGCCAGCACATCCGCCCGAGGACAGGGTCTCTACGAGCAGTACTTC
TRBJ2-1	TRBV12-3/TRBV12-4	-	-	CASSFNDEQFF	TGTGCCAGCAGTTTCAATGACGAGCAGTTCTTC
TRBJ2-7	TRBV9	many	TRBD2	CASSVDLASGTYEQYF	TGTGCCAGCAGCGTAGACTTGGCTAGCGGGACCTACGAGCAGTACTTC
TRBJ2-7	TRBV6-1	many	TRBD1	CASTNDRGRYEQYF	TGTGCCAGCACCAACGACAGGGGGAGATACGAGCAGTACTTC
TRBJ2-3	TRBV30	-	TRBD1	CAWSVPRTGGTTDTQYF	TGTGCCTGGAGTGTACCCCGGACAGGGGGTACCACAGATACGCAGTATTTT
TRBJ2-1	TRBV27	-	-	CASSSRDAKGNEQFF	TGTGCCAGCAGTTCCCGGGACGCCAAGGGCAATGAGCAGTTCTTC
TRBJ2-1	TRBV5-1	-	-	CASSLEPSRGNNEQFF	TGCGCCAGCAGCTTGGAGCCCAGTCGGGGGAACAATGAGCAGTTCTTC
TRBJ2-1	TRBV4-1	few	TRBD1	CASNQEKGAVNEQFF	TGCGCCAGCAACCAGGAAAAGGGGGCAGTGAATGAGCAGTTCTTC
TRBJ2-1	TRBV2	few	TRBD2	CASPSGRGYEQFF	TGTGCCAGTCCTAGCGGGAGGGGCTACGAGCAGTTCTTC
TRBJ2-3	TRBV5-1	few	-	CASSFQADTQYF	TGCGCCAGCAGCTTCCAAGCAGATACGCAGTATTTT
TRBJ1-4	TRBV28	-	-	CASRPLDGRPENEKLFF	TGTGCCAGCAGACCTTTGGACGGGAGGCCGGAGAATGAAAAACTGTTTTTT
TRBJ2-5	TRBV29-1	many	-	CSVGPRLRTETQYF	TGCAGCGTGGGGCCTCGGCTTAGGACAGAGACCCAGTACTTC
TRBJ2-6	TRBV20-1	many	-	CSARGQISGVGYSGANVLTF	TGCAGTGCTAGAGGACAAATCAGCGGTGTCGGTTACTCTGGGGCCAACGTCCTGACTTTC
TRBJ1-5	TRBV6-2/TRBV6-3	-	TRBD1	CASNKPLDRGNNQPQHF	TGTGCCAGCAACAAACCTCTTGACAGGGGCAACAATCAGCCCCAGCATTTT
TRBJ2-3	TRBV7-6	-	TRBD2	CASSLAPAVAGRPSTDTQYF	TGTGCCAGCAGCTTAGCCCCTGCGGTAGCGGGACGACCTAGCACAGATACGCAGTATTTT
TRBJ2-1	TRBV5-1	few	TRBD2	CASRGTSAYNEQFF	TGCGCCAGCAGGGGGACTAGCGCCTACAATGAGCAGTTCTTC
TRBJ1-4	TRBV25-1	few	-	CASSVTAEKLFF	TGTGCCAGCAGTGTAACAGCTGAAAAACTGTTTTTT
TRBJ2-5	TRBV20-1	few	-	CSARGTGVLETQYF	TGCAGTGCTAGAGGCACGGGAGTTTTGGAGACCCAGTACTTC
TRBJ2-2	TRBV6-2/TRBV6-3	-	TRBD2	CASSYETLAVTGELFF	TGTGCCAGCAGTTATGAGACACTAGCGGTCACCGGGGAGCTGTTTTTT
TRBJ2-1	TRBV20-1	-	-	CSARWDNPFMFF	TGCAGTGCTAGGTGGGACAATCCCTTCATGTTCTTC
TRBJ2-2	TRBV27	few	-	CASGTRSGLSGELFF	TGTGCCAGCGGGACTCGGTCGGGGCTGTCCGGGGAGCTGTTTTTT
TRBJ2-3	TRBV9	few	-	CASSVDGSTDTQYF	TGTGCCAGCAGCGTGGACGGGAGCACAGATACGCAGTATTTT
TRBJ2-7	TRBV6-5	-	TRBD2	CASSYRGLAGAVEQYF	TGTGCCAGCAGTTACCGTGGGCTAGCGGGAGCGGTCGAGCAGTACTTC
TRBJ2-1	TRBV20-1	-	TRBD2	CSAAMGLAGYNEQFF	TGCAGTGCTGCGATGGGACTAGCGGGATACAATGAGCAGTTCTTC
TRBJ2-1	TRBV20-1	many	TRBD2	CSAISGRASNEQFF	TGCAGTGCGATTAGCGGGAGGGCATCCAATGAGCAGTTCTTC
TRBJ2-3	TRBV5-1	-	-	CASSLEGERTDTQYF	TGCGCCAGCAGCTTGGAAGGGGAACGGACAGATACGCAGTATTTT
TRBJ2-7	TRBV12-3/TRBV12-4	-	TRBD2	CASRGGAGYEQYF	TGTGCCAGCAGGGGAGGGGCAGGTTACGAGCAGTACTTC
TRBJ2-7	TRBV5-1	few	TRBD1	CASSKSGTGAFEQYF	TGCGCCAGCAGCAAATCCGGGACAGGGGCTTTCGAGCAGTACTTC
TRBJ1-2	TRBV20-1	many	TRBD1	CSARTGDGYTF	TGCAGTGCTAGGACAGGGGACGGCTACACCTTC
TRBJ2-1	TRBV12-3/TRBV12-4	-	TRBD2	CASGFPSGGKGNEQFF	TGTGCCAGCGGATTCCCTAGCGGTGGGAAAGGCAATGAGCAGTTCTTC
TRBJ1-4	TRBV20-1	few	-	CSARDVRGEKLFF	TGCAGTGCTAGAGACGTGCGGGGAGAAAAACTGTTTTTT
TRBJ2-1	TRBV29-1	many	TRBD2	CSVEGLAGENEQFF	TGCAGCGTTGAGGGACTAGCGGGAGAGAATGAGCAGTTCTTC
TRBJ2-1	TRBV13	few	-	CASSPKRHDVLTPGEQFF	TGTGCCAGCAGCCCAAAGCGGCACGATGTCCTGACCCCGGGAGAGCAGTTCTTC
TRBJ2-1	TRBV6-1	-	-	CASSHGQLDEQFF	TGTGCCAGCAGCCACGGACAGTTGGATGAGCAGTTCTTC
TRBJ2-1	TRBV12-3/TRBV12-4	-	TRBD2	CASSLGTSGGDNEQFF	TGTGCCAGCAGCCTCGGGACTAGCGGGGGTGACAATGAGCAGTTCTTC
TRBJ2-7	TRBV18	few	-	CASSPWGEGHSYEQYF	TGTGCCAGCTCACCTTGGGGAGAGGGTCACTCCTACGAGCAGTACTTC
TRBJ2-5	TRBV12-3/TRBV12-4	-	TRBD2	CASSLVSGGPATQYF	TGTGCCAGCAGTTTAGTCTCGGGAGGCCCGGCGACCCAGTACTTC
TRBJ1-5	TRBV20-1	few	TRBD1	CSAHTDGTGNQPQHF	TGCAGTGCTCATACCGATGGGACAGGCAATCAGCCCCAGCATTTT
TRBJ2-3	TRBV12-3/TRBV12-4	-	TRBD1	CASTGTGRTDTQYF	TGTGCCAGCACCGGGACAGGCCGCACAGATACGCAGTATTTT
TRBJ2-7	TRBV28	-	TRBD2	CASSLFRGSAYEQYF	TGTGCCAGCAGTTTATTTCGCGGGAGCGCCTACGAGCAGTACTTC
TRBJ2-1	TRBV29-1	few	-	CSVEGDSRMSYNEQFF	TGCAGCGTTGAGGGAGATAGCCGGATGTCCTACAATGAGCAGTTCTTC